Sequencing of this T cell receptor (beta chain) was carried out in a study of cytomegalovirus exposure and HLA in healthy donors. With 60 Vbeta and 13 Jbeta primers, the PCR was carried out. The protocol was immunoSEQ multiplex PCR, while the TCRdb copy is restricted to in-frame clones and leaves out a portion. The table shows about 160,000 clones, with roughly 89% occurring only once. V was clipped by 2 bases and J by 2 bases, with 10 bases between them. CDR1 and CDR2 (germline): ENHRY, SYGVKD. This CDR3 contains 14 residues. Study results and limitations: A later analysis appeared to link common viral pathogens to several of the most significant clusters. Some V segments, including TRBV6-2 and TRBV6-3, were excluded as indistinguishable.

Details on this clone: What it recognizes is unknown.

The chain recombines TRBV10-3 with TRBJ2-7; weak D call: TRBD2 (6 bases). The sequencing sample was made of PBMCs. This receptor was obtained from a woman in her twenties or thirties in good health and CMV-seronegative. The CDR3: CAISERGGPYEQYF. The CDR3, as DNA: TGTGCCATCAGTGAGCGAGGAGGGCCCTACGAGCAGTACTTC.